Sequencing of this T cell receptor (beta chain) was carried out in a study of CD8 T cells in ankylosing spondylitis (dated by TCRdb to about 2017). A note on the overall study: To find TCR variants linked to disease, the study profiled T cell receptor beta repertoires in ankylosing spondylitis patients and healthy donors. In total, the full study cohort was made up of approximately 99 healthy donors and approximately 27 ankylosing spondylitis patients. Peripheral blood was sampled, and synovial fluid was additionally collected from ankylosing spondylitis patients. The study at large found these results: The disease-linked clones had a CD8+ phenotype and were found at relatively low frequencies in peripheral blood. Blood from ankylosing spondylitis patients appeared to be characterized by a TCR beta motif composed of several highly homologous amino acid variants. Some motif variants were previously reported in synovial fluid and blood of reactive arthritis patients, suggesting common disease-initiation mechanisms. The disease-linked clones were reported as significantly enriched in matched synovial fluid samples from ankylosing spondylitis patients.

The instrument was an Illumina HiSeq 2500. Quantitative 5'-RACE with molecular barcodes was used to prepare TCR beta libraries. For the original study's pipeline: A new computational method, built on a probabilistic model of VDJ rearrangement, was used to identify disease-linked TCR variants. TCRdb cleaned the public reads at Q25 with fastp, built clones with MiXCR and kept in-frame beta chains. Rows with a matching CDR3 protein are joined into one entry that keeps the most common DNA and genes. The V and J calls and clone size come from TCRdb's table, not from the authors' own analysis. The sample data list about 25,000 distinct CDR3 sequences, and 2% to 3% of these were observed just once. Together, the top ten hold 7.7% of the sample. This clonotype has a count of ten or more. What this receptor recognizes is not known. No quality values exist for individual bases; no much larger clone is one base distant.

This receptor was taken from a female donor with ankylosing spondylitis or in good health (not recorded which). The specimen was blood, either unsorted or a sorted T cell fraction (not recorded which).

The bases read TGTGCCAGCAGCTTCCAAGGACTCGGGGCCTCACCCCTCCACTTT. Translation gives CASSFQGLGASPLHF. The chain is made from TRBV9 and TRBJ1-6; the D segment could be TRBD1, given 5 matching bases. A distance of 18 bases separates the germline ends of V and J, which lose 4 bases and 10 bases respectively. CDR1 is given as SGDLS and CDR2 as YYNGEE, both from the germline V gene. Including the terminal cysteine and phenylalanine, the CDR3 comprises 15 residues. Only the CDR3 region is kept as DNA, spanning 45 bases read in frame from base 1.